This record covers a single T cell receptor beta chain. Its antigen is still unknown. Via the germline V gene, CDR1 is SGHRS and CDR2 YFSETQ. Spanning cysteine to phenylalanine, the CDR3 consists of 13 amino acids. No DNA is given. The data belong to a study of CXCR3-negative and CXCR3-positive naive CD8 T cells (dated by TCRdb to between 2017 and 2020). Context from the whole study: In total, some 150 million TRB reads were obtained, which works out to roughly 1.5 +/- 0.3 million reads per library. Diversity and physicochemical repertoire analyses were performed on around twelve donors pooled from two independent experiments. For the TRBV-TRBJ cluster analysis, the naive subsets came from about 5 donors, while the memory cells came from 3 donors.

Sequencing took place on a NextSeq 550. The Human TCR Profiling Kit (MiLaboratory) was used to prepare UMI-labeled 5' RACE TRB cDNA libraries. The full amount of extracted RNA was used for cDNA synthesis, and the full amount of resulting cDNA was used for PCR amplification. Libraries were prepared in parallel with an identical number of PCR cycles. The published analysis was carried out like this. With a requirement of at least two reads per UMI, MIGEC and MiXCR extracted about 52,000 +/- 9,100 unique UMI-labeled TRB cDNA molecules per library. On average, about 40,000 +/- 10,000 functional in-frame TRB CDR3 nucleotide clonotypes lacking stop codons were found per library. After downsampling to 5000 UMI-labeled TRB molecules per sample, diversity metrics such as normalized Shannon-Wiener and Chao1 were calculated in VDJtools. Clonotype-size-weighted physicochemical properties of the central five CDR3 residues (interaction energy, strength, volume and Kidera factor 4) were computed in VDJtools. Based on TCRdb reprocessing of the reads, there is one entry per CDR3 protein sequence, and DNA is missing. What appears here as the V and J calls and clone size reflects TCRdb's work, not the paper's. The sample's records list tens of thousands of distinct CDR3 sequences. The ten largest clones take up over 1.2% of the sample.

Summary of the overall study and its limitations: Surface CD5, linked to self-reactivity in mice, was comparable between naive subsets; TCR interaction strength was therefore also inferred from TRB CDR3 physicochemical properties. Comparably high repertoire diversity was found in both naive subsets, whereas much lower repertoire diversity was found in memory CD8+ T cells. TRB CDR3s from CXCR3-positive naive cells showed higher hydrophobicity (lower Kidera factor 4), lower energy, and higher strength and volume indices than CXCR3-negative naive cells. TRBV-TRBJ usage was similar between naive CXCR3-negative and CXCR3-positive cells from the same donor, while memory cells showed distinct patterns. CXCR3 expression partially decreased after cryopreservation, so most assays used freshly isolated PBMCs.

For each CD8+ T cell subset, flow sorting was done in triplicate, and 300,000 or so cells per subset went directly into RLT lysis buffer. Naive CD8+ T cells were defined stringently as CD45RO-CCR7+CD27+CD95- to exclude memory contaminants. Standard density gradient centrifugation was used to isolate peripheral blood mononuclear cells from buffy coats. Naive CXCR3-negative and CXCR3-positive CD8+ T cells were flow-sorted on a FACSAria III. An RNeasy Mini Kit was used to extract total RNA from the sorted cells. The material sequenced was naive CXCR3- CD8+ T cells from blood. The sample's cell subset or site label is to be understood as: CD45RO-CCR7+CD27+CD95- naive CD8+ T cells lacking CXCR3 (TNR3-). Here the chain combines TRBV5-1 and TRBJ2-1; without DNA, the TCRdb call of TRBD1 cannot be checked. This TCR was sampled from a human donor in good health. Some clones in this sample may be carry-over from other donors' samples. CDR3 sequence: CASSLGRGDEQFF.